A selection of T cell receptor beta chains follows, all from one sample in a study of blood T cell repertoires in COVID-19. Generated by immunoSEQ multiplex PCR, the TCRdb table keeps only in-frame clones and is missing some. The sample gives 68,000 or so clones, approximately 79% of which show up once; around 32% is in the top ten. Sequencing was performed on peripheral blood. The source of these receptors is a human donor in a cohort sampled during active COVID-19. Each CDR3 is given with its conserved first and last residue. D genes are given only for firm matches. A row's size may be missing; if present it is once, few, many or a size class.

TGTGCCAGCAGCCTGGAGAGTCGGGAGACCCAGTACTTC,CASSLESRETQYF,TRBV5-4,TRBJ2-5,NA,NA
TGTGCTAGTGGTTTGACCGGGACAGGAGTTCGGCCCCAGCATTTT,CASGLTGTGVRPQHF,TRBV12-5,TRBJ1-5,TRBD1,NA
TGTGCCAGCTCACCACCCGGGAATGCCATAAACACCGGGGAGCTGTTTTTT,CASSPPGNAINTGELFF,TRBV18,TRBJ2-2,NA,few
TGTGCCAGCAGCCTGGGACAGGGGACGGGCAAAAACATTCAGTACTTC,CASSLGQGTGKNIQYF,TRBV11-3,TRBJ2-4,TRBD1,NA
TGTGCCAGCAGCTTGGCCGGACTAGCGGGCAATGAGCAGTTCTTC,CASSLAGLAGNEQFF,TRBV5-6,TRBJ2-1,TRBD2,NA
TGTGCCAGCTCACCATGGCAGGGAGGCTACAATGAGCAGTTCTTC,CASSPWQGGYNEQFF,TRBV18,TRBJ2-1,NA,once
TGTGCCAGCAGCCCGGGGACACGCGAGCAGTACTTC,CASSPGTREQYF,TRBV11-3,TRBJ2-7,NA,NA
TGTGCCGCCCGAGGGACAGGCTACGAGCAGTACTTC,CAARGTGYEQYF,TRBV27,TRBJ2-7,TRBD1,many
TGTGCCAGCAGCTTAGCTGTGGGGCTGGTGGACACCGGGGAGCTGTTTTTT,CASSLAVGLVDTGELFF,TRBV7-9,TRBJ2-2,NA,once
TGTGCCAGCAGCCAGCGGGAATCCTCCGGGGAGCTGTTTTTT,CASSQRESSGELFF,TRBV2,TRBJ2-2,TRBD2,NA
TGTGCCAGCAGTGCTGGTCTGTTTAGAGGGAGCAATCAGCCCCAGCATTTT,CASSAGLFRGSNQPQHF,TRBV2,TRBJ1-5,NA,few
TGTGCCAGCAGAACTCGCGTCACCGGGGAGCTGTTTTTT,CASRTRVTGELFF,TRBV7-9,TRBJ2-2,NA,NA
TGTGCCAGCAGCCACCGGGCTACAGGGAACCAAGAGACCCAGTACTTC,CASSHRATGNQETQYF,TRBV7-9,TRBJ2-5,NA,NA
TGTGCCAGCAGCAGTCTCGCCTACGAGCAGTACTTC,CASSSLAYEQYF,TRBV6-5,TRBJ2-7,NA,NA
TGTGCCTGGAGGCTACTGGACAGGGATGGCTACACCTTC,CAWRLLDRDGYTF,TRBV30,TRBJ1-2,TRBD1,once
TGTGCCAGCAGCTTAAACAGACGCACAGATACGCAGTATTTT,CASSLNRRTDTQYF,TRBV7-3,TRBJ2-3,NA,NA
TGTGCCAGCAGCTCCCATAGACAGGGGAGGGCCGGGGAGCTGTTTTTT,CASSSHRQGRAGELFF,TRBV7-2,TRBJ2-2,NA,NA
TGTGCCTGGAGTGTAGGGACTAGCGGGTCCGAGCAGTACTTC,CAWSVGTSGSEQYF,TRBV30,TRBJ2-7,TRBD2,NA
TGTGCCAGTAGTATAGATCCCCGGGCTGAAGCTTTCTTT,CASSIDPRAEAFF,TRBV19,TRBJ1-1,NA,NA
TGCGCCAGCTCCCGCTGGGAGACGGGCGGGGAGCTGTTTTTT,CASSRWETGGELFF,TRBV10-2,TRBJ2-2,NA,NA
TGTGCCAGCTTGAGGGCCGCGACAGATACGCAGTATTTT,CASLRAATDTQYF,TRBV12-3/TRBV12-4,TRBJ2-3,NA,NA
TGTGCCAGCAGCCCACGGGTATCACCGGGAGAGCAGTTCTTC,CASSPRVSPGEQFF,TRBV7-2,TRBJ2-1,NA,NA
TGCATCGTGACAGCGTCTAACTATGGCTACACCTTC,CIVTASNYGYTF,TRBV29-1,TRBJ1-2,NA,NA
TGTGCCAGCAGTGAGAAACTAGCGGGAGCCGAGCAGTACTTC,CASSEKLAGAEQYF,TRBV6-1,TRBJ2-7,TRBD2,NA
TGTGCCAGCACCCCGGGTGGGGCCTCTAACTATGGCTACACCTTC,CASTPGGASNYGYTF,TRBV28,TRBJ1-2,NA,NA
TGTGCCAGCAGGCCCCAGGCCTCTGGAAACACCATATATTTT,CASRPQASGNTIYF,TRBV28,TRBJ1-3,NA,NA
TGTGCCAGCAGTTTAAGCGGGGGCTACACCTTC,CASSLSGGYTF,TRBV28,TRBJ1-2,NA,once